The clone carrying this TCR beta chain was recorded once. What it recognizes is unknown. The data stem from a study of OX40 agonist ivuxolimab in advanced cancers. Points from the study as a whole: Low levels of normalized T-cell clonal expansion also appeared in some nonresponders. The work left the antigen specificity of expanded peripheral T cells undetermined.

Systemic immunosuppression or a history of autoimmune disease excluded patients. Samples were taken at baseline and on day 1 of cycles 4 and 7. Germline-derived CDR1 and CDR2 are SGHRS and YFSETQ. The CDR3 sequence is 17 residues long. V gave up 0 bases and J gave up 4 bases, with 14 bases separating them. The table came from immunoSEQ multiplex PCR; TCRdb's copy has only in-frame clones and leaves some out. This sample has around 100,000 clones, with approximately 89% found just once. The source is an adult with an advanced solid tumor such as melanoma, head and neck, liver or kidney cancer. The rearrangement joins TRBV5-1 to TRBJ2-6, with D tentatively TRBD1 or TRBD2 (6 bases each). Sequencing used CD4+ or CD8+ T cells sorted from blood, obtained in a trial of the OX40 agonist ivuxolimab. The CDR3 DNA follows: TGCGCCAGCAGCTTGGCTGGGGGCGCGGGGGGGGCCAACGTCCTGACTTTC. Encoded protein: CASSLAGGAGGANVLTF.